The sequence of this T cell receptor (beta chain) was determined in a study of cytomegalovirus exposure and HLA in healthy donors. Study outcomes and limitations: TCR beta V- and J-gene trimming, according to a later analysis, was linked to a missense DCLRE1C variant.

PCR amplification relied on 60 Vbeta primers (plus 13 Jbeta primers). The table came from immunoSEQ multiplex PCR; TCRdb's copy has only in-frame clones and leaves some out. The data hold more than 100,000 clones, with less than 90% observed a single time. Trimming removed 5 bases at V and 8 bases at J, with 15 bases between. Germline CDR1 is MDHEN and CDR2 is SYDVKM. This CDR3 contains 13 residues. With respect to this clone: The antigen is unknown.

The clonotype comes from a man between 45 and 60 years old in good health and CMV-seronegative. The sequenced material came from PBMCs. The chain uses TRBV28 and TRBJ1-2; the D gene is possibly TRBD1 (6 bases). CDR3 in amino acids: CASSRGGAGGYTF. The CDR3 coding sequence is TGTGCCAGCAGTCGGGGGGGGGCGGGCGGCTACACCTTC.